This record looks at one TCR beta chain sequence and its context. Its matching antigen is unknown. Time point in this sample: recipient sample about 28 days before transplant, after cytoreduction. Germline trimming cut 0 bases from V and 6 bases from J; bases unmatched to any gene: 8. The germline gives CDR1 SGHRS, CDR2 YFSETQ. This CDR3 spans 16 amino acids. The data were taken from a study of T cell clonotyping in hematopoietic cell transplantation. About the study: Recipient samples before transplant were obtained post-cytoreduction.

Sequenced by immunoSEQ multiplex PCR; TCRdb stores in-frame clones only, minus some. The sample holds fewer than 15,000 clones, roughly 83% seen once. Study-level results: At the given depth, recipient repertoires were over 95% de novo clonotypes. Pathologically expanded recipient clonotypes increased progressively from day 30 to day 180 as diversity fell. CD4 and CD8 repertoire contributions could not be separated without sorting.

The chain recombines TRBV5-1 with TRBJ2-1; TRBD2 matches 8 bases. The sample here was peripheral blood mononuclear cells, taken before stem cell transplant. This clonotype was obtained from a man aged 55 to 70 with acute myeloid leukemia. Some clones in this sample may be carry-over from other donors' samples. The CDR3 here is CASSLASGGLINEQFF. CDR3 sequence (DNA): TGCGCCAGCAGCTTGGCCTCGGGGGGGCTGATCAATGAGCAGTTCTTC. The variable domain in full, completed from reference TRBV5-1 and TRBJ2-1, reads KAGVTQTPRYLIKTRGQQVTLSCSPISGHRSVSWYQQTPGQGLQFLFEYFSETQRNKGNFPGRFSGRQFSNSRSEMNVSTLELGDSALYLCASSLASGGLINEQFFGPGTRLTVL.